This T cell receptor beta chain was profiled in a study of identical twins. General study results and limits: Reduced insertions were recorded for abundant cord blood beta clonotypes, with no such pattern in memory repertoires. Compared with models, monozygotic twins showed more out-of-frame TCR alpha sharing. Interpretation of the results relied on cross-sectional statistical analysis and not on following the same donors.

As to this clonotype: The antigen is unknown.

Trimming cost V 5 bases and J 6 bases; bases outside gene matches: 12. The CDR3 consists of 15 residues. TCRdb called the 5' RACE reads again in MiXCR, with one record for every CDR3 protein. The sample carries roughly 1,500,000 distinct CDR3 sequences, less than 35% recorded once. The specimen sequenced was cord blood. The chain has TRBV12-3 or TRBV12-4 and TRBJ1-1, with TRBD1 matching over 7 bases. The receptor's source is a newborn girl in good health. CDR3 coding DNA: TGTGCCAGCAGTCCTGCGACAGGGTGGATCGCTGAAGCTTTCTTT. Its translation is CASSPATGWIAEAFF.